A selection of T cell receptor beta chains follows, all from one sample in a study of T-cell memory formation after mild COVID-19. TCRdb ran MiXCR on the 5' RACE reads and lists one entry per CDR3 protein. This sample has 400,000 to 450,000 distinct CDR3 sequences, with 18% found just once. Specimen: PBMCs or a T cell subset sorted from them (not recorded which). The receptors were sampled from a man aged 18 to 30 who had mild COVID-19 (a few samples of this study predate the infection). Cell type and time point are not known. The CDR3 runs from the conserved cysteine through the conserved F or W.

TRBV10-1 CASSGTNQPQHF
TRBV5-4 CASSLADEGGEQYF
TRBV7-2 CASRLAGVVEQFF
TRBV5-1 CASSWRTGGQNIQYF
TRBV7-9 CASGDREETPEAFF
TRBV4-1 CASSPREDSIAKNIQYF
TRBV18 CASSRQLVTDTQYF
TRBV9 CASSVDSSPVEQYF
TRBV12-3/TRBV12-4 CASRPRGQFNQPQHF
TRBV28 CASSLGGAHEQFF
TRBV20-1 CSARSDKGHYEQYF
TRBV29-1 CSVAGQGAYNEQFF
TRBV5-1 CASSYLTGDTSYEQYF
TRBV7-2 CASSPLTGYTEAFF
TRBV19 CASRDTGTDTEAFF
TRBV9 CASSRTGGTVYYGYTF
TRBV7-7 CASSRDSGETQYF
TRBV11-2 CASSLLSRNFNEQFF
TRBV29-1 CSVESWVLAGKETQYF
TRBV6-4 CASRQGDGNQPQHF
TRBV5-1 CASSLELGQGAVGYTF
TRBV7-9 CASSLRSYQVETQYF
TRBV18 CASSPQSNTNEKLFF
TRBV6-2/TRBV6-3 CASSLNRVDYGYTF
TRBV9 CASSPAGGQRGEQYF
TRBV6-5 CASSKLAGGIQETQYF
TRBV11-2 CASSYTVGGRNIAYEQYF
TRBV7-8 CASTRSGGSYNEQFF
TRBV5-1 CASSPGTSSYQETQYF
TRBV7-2 CASAEGGAMDTQYF
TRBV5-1 CASSLGVDQPQHF
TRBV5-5 CASSLGYTMNTEAFF
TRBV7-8 CASSLRDLLASTDTQYF
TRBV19 CASTDAGFGAGELFF
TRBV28 CATNRGIANNEQFF
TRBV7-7 CAYRGGLPNTGELFF
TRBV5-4 CASSSWGGNSPLHF
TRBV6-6 CASGLGAFSGNTIYF